This T cell receptor (beta chain) emerged from a study of blood T cell repertoires in COVID-19. Original analysis: Nucleated cell counts were estimated from reference gene primer amplification. This table comes from immunoSEQ multiplex PCR, and its TCRdb copy is limited to in-frame clones, with some not included. The V and J calls and clone size come from that table; D and trimming were worked out from the DNA. The table includes 220,000 or so clones, about 79% detected once. Participants were aged roughly 18 to 89 years from approximately 24 US areas. From germline, CDR1 is SGHNT and CDR2 YYREEE (reference sequence). V lost 0 bases, J lost 6 bases, and 19 bases lay in between. This CDR3 contains 17 residues.

The V and J genes are TRBV5-4 and TRBJ2-1, with D perhaps TRBD2 (6 bases). This clonotype was obtained from a woman aged 55-75 years who had recovered from COVID-19. The sample consisted of PBMCs or T cells enriched from blood (not recorded which). The CDR3 DNA follows: TGTGCCAGCAGCTTGGGGGCCGGGGGTAGGACGGGCAATGAGCAGTTCTTC. As protein: CASSLGAGGRTGNEQFF. Looking up the rest from reference TRBV5-4 and TRBJ2-1 gives the full variable domain: ETGVTQSPTHLIKTRGQQVTLRCSSQSGHNTVSWYQQALGQGPQFIFQYYREEENGRGNFPPRFSGLQFPNYSSELNVNALELDDSALYLCASSLGAGGRTGNEQFFGPGTRLTVL.